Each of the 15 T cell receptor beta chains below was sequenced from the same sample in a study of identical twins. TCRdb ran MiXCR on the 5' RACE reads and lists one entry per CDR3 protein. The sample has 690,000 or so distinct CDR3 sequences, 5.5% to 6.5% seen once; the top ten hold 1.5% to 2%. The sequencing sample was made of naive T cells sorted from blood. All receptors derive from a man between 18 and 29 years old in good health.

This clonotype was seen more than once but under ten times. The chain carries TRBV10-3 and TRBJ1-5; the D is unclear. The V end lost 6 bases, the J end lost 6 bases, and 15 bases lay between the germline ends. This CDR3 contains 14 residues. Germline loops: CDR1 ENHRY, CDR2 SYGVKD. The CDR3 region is CAISQPGSAQPQHF. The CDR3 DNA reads TGTGCCATCAGCCAGCCCGGGTCTGCTCAGCCCCAGCATTTT.

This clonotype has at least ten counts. The CDR3 protein is CASSLALAGTGELFF. CDR3 coding DNA: TGCGCCAGCAGCTTGGCCCTAGCGGGGACCGGGGAGCTGTTTTTT. This chain joins TRBV5-1 and TRBJ2-2; 9 bases line up with TRBD2. The CDR3 spans 15 residues. Germline loops: CDR1 SGHRS, CDR2 YFSETQ. V shed 0 bases and J 5 bases; nucleotides not matched to a gene: 2.

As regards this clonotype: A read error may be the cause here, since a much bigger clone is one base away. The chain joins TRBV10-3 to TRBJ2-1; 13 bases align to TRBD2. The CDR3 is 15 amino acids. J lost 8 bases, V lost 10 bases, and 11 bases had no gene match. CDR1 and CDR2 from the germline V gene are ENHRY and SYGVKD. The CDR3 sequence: CASRLGLAGDYEQFF. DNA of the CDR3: TGTGCCAGCAGACTCGGACTAGCGGGAGACTATGAGCAGTTCTTC.

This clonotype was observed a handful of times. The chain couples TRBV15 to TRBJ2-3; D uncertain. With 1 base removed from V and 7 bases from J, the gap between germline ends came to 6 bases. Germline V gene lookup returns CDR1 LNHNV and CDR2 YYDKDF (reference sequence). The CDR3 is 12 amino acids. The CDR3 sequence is CATSRAQNTQYF. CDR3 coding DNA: TGTGCCACCAGCAGAGCACAGAATACGCAGTATTTT. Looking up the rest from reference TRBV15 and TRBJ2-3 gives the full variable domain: DAMVIQNPRYQVTQFGKPVTLSCSQTLNHNVMYWYQQKSSQAPKLLFHYYDKDFNNEADTPDNFQSRRPNTSFCFLDIRSPGLGDTAMYLCATSRAQNTQYFGPGTRLTVL.

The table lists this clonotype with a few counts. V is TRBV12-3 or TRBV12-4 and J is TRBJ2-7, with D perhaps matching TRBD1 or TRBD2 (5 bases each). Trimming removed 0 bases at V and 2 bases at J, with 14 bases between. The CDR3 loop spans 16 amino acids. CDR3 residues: CASSLAQWGSPYEQYF. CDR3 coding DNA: TGTGCCAGCAGTTTAGCGCAATGGGGGTCCCCCTACGAGCAGTACTTC.

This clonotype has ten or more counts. CDR3 residues: CSSTAESSYNEQFF. The CDR3, as DNA: TGCAGCTCCACGGCGGAGAGCTCCTACAATGAGCAGTTCTTC. This rearrangement joins TRBV20-1 to TRBJ2-1, with D hard to call. CDR3 size: 14 residues. The V gene's germline CDR1 is DFQATT and CDR2 SNEGSKA (reference sequence).

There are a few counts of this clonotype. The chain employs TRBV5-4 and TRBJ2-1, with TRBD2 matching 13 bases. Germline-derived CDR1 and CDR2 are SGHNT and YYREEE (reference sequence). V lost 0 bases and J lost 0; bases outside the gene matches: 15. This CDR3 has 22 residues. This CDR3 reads CASSLGSPGLAGLGGSYNEQFF. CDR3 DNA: TGTGCCAGCAGCTTGGGATCCCCGGGACTAGCGGGATTGGGAGGCTCCTACAATGAGCAGTTCTTC.

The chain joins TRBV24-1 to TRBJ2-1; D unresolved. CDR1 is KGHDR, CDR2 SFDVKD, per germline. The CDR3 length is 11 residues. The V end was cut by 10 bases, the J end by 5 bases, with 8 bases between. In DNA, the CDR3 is TGTGCCACTGGGGTAAACAATGAGCAGTTCTTC. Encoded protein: CATGVNNEQFF.

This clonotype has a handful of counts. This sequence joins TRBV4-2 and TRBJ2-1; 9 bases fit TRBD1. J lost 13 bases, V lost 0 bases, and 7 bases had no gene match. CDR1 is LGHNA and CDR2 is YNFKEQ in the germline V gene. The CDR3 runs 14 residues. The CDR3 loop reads CASSQDPDRGYQFF. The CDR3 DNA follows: TGTGCCAGCAGCCAAGATCCGGACAGGGGTTATCAGTTCTTC.

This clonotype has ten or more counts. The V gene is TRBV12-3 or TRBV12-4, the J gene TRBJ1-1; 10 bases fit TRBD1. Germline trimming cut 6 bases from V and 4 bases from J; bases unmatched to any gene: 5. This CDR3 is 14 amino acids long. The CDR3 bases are TGTGCCAGCAGGCTGGGACAGGGGCCCACTGAAGCTTTCTTT. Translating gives CASRLGQGPTEAFF.

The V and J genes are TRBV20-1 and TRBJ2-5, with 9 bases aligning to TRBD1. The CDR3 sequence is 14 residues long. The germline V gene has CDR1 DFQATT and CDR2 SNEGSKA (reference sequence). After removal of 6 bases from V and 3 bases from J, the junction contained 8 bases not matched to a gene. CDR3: CSATPGTGKETQYF. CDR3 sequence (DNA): TGCAGTGCAACCCCTGGGACAGGGAAAGAGACCCAGTACTTC.

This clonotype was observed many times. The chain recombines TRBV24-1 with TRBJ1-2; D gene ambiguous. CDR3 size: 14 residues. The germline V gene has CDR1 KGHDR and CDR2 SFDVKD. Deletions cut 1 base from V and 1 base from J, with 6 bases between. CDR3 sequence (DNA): TGTGCCACCAGTGATTTAGGCAGTAACTATGGCTACACCTTC. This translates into CATSDLGSNYGYTF.

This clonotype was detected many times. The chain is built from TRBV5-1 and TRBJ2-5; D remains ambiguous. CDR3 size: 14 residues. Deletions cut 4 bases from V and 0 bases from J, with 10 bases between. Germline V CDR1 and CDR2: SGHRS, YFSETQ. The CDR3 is CASSNLRYQETQYF. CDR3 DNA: TGCGCCAGCAGCAATCTACGGTACCAAGAGACCCAGTACTTC.

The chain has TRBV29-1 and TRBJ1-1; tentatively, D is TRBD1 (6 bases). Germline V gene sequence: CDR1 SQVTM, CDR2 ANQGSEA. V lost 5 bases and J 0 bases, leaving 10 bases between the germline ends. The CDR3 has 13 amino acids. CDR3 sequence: CSVQGKMNTEAFF. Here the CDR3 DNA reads TGCAGCGTTCAGGGGAAAATGAACACTGAAGCTTTCTTT.

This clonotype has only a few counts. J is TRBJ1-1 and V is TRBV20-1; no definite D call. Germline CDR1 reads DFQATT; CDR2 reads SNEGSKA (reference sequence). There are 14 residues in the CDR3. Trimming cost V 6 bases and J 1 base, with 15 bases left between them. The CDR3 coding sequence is TGCAGTGCCCCACTCCTCCCCGAGAACACTGAAGCTTTCTTT. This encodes CSAPLLPENTEAFF.